The text below deals with one T cell receptor beta chain. Its antigen is not identified. Produced via immunoSEQ multiplex PCR; TCRdb's table is partial and in-frame only. The sample carries about 20,000 clones, roughly four fifths recorded once. Germline values: CDR1 LNHDA, CDR2 SQIVND (reference sequence). Trimming pared 0 bases from V and 2 bases from J, leaving 7 bases between. The CDR3 extends over 14 amino acids. The record originates from a study of lymphopenia after photon versus proton radiotherapy. Study results and caveats: Under photons, naive T cells and diversity fell while effector/memory populations rose. Survival link was tested only in deceased patients; proton benefit remains a possibility. Larger post-nadir TCR diversity loss correlated inversely with survival in deceased patients.

This receptor was taken from a woman aged 45-65 years with pancreatic cancer. This chain uses TRBV19 with TRBJ1-1; D is unclear. The sample here was peripheral blood, taken from a patient treated with photon-based radiotherapy. The CDR3 bases are TGTGCCAGTAGTATAGAGGGCCGTAACACTGAAGCTTTCTTT. Translated: CASSIEGRNTEAFF.